These 8 T cell receptor beta chains came from one sample sequenced in a study of post-analysis software for immune sequencing data. Whole-study results and caveats: Patients carried roughly 5 TRBV segments more frequently than controls did, and TRBV5-6, TRBV5-1 and TRBV20-1 were among them.

Unique molecular identifiers tagged the TCR beta cDNA libraries. MiXCR, run by TCRdb on the PCR reads, gives a single entry per CDR3 protein. The sample has roughly 700,000 distinct CDR3 sequences; about 32% are singletons. These TCRs are of unknown antigen specificity. The specimen sequenced was blood. These receptors were collected from a girl aged 5 to 17 with multiple sclerosis.

Only a few counts were recorded for this clonotype. The V call is TRBV29-1, the J call TRBJ2-2; 8 bases are a match to TRBD1. This CDR3 contains 13 residues. Germline CDR1 reads SQVTM; CDR2 reads ANQGSEA. V lost 6 bases and J lost 3; bases outside the gene matches: 3. The CDR3 nucleotides are TGCAGCGTGTACAGGGGGGACACCGGGGAGCTGTTTTTT. This codes for CSVYRGDTGELFF.

This clonotype was seen more than once but under ten times. This chain uses TRBV25-1 with TRBJ2-1; 8 positions agree with TRBD2. Trimming removed 10 bases from V and 7 bases from J; junction bases left unmatched: 3. There are 11 residues in the CDR3. Germline loops: CDR1 MGHDK, CDR2 SYGVNS. The CDR3 DNA is TGTGCCACCGGGAGGGGGAATGAGCAGTTCTTC. Protein product: CATGRGNEQFF.

This clonotype was picked up a small number of times. The CDR3 region is CASSPGTGRSNQPQHF. As DNA, the CDR3 is TGTGCCAGCAGCCCAGGGACAGGTAGAAGCAATCAGCCCCAGCATTTT. This chain uses TRBV12-3 or TRBV12-4 with TRBJ1-5, with TRBD1 matching 8 bases. The CDR3 extends over 16 amino acids. Trimming took 6 bases from V and 1 from J; bases not matched to a gene: 8.

This clonotype occurred a few times. The gene calls are TRBV6-1 and TRBJ1-6, with D possibly matching TRBD1 (6 bases). This CDR3 has 15 residues. Germline V gene sequence: CDR1 MNHNS, CDR2 SASEGT. Between the trimmed V and J ends, which lost 7 bases and 9 bases, there was a span of 19 bases. The CDR3, as DNA: TGTGCCAGCACCAGGTCGGGGGCTTCCGGTTCACCCCTCCACTTT. Its protein product is CASTRSGASGSPLHF.

There are many counts of this clonotype. The chain combines TRBV29-1 with TRBJ2-5; D is uncertain. Germline V lookup: CDR1 SQVTM, CDR2 ANQGSEA. The V end lost 5 bases, the J end lost 7 bases, and 14 bases lay between the germline ends. The CDR3 contains 12 residues. The chain's CDR3 is CSVITQARTQYF. The CDR3 DNA sequence: TGCAGCGTTATCACACAAGCTCGGACCCAGTACTTC.

On this clonotype: A single base separates this from a much larger clone, so it may be a read error. The chain carries TRBV20-1 and TRBJ1-5; perhaps TRBD1 as D (5 bases). CDR1 is DFQATT, CDR2 SNEGSKA, per germline (reference sequence). Trimming cost V 2 bases and J 5 bases, with 7 bases left between them. This CDR3 spans 12 amino acids. As DNA, the CDR3 is TGCAGTGCTAGACGGGGCGATCAGCCCCAGCATTTT. Amino acid sequence: CSARRGDQPQHF.

The chain carries TRBV12-3 or TRBV12-4 and TRBJ2-5; D might be TRBD1 or TRBD2, each matching 5 bases. V shed 4 bases and J shed 11 bases, with 17 bases lying between them. The CDR3 consists of 13 residues. The CDR3 bases are TGTGCCAGCAGTTCCAGGGACGTCGGCGCGCAGTACTTC. This encodes CASSSRDVGAQYF.

The chain uses TRBV25-1 and TRBJ1-5; D uncertain. V lost 3 bases and J 3 bases, leaving 9 bases between the germline ends. The CDR3 loop spans 14 amino acids. Germline CDR1 is MGHDK and CDR2 is SYGVNS. CDR3 DNA: TGTGCCAGCAGTGATCGGGGTAACAATCAGCCCCAGCATTTT. It translates to CASSDRGNNQPQHF. The full variable domain, with the rest looked up from reference TRBV25-1 and TRBJ1-5, is EADIYQTPRYLVIGTGKKITLECSQTMGHDKMYWYQQDPGMELHLIHYSYGVNSTEKGDLSSESTVSRIRTEHFPLTLESARPSHTSQYLCASSDRGNNQPQHFGDGTRLSIL.